The clone carrying this TCR beta chain was recorded many times. The target antigen is unknown. TCRdb passed the reads through MiXCR, listing each CDR3 protein once. The sample lists around 800,000 distinct CDR3 sequences; over 25% were seen once. V shed 2 bases and J shed 7 bases, with 18 bases lying between them. Germline assignment: CDR1 SNHLY and CDR2 FYNNEI. The CDR3 spans 17 residues. This record comes from a study of T cell repertoires in cytomegalovirus infection. Study-level information: CMV infection plus the matching HLA type was flagged by public TCR beta signatures.

The rearrangement joins TRBV2 to TRBJ1-6, with a weak D call TRBD1 (6 bases). This sequence originates from a human donor in good health (CMV status not recorded). Some clones in this sample may be carry-over from other donors' samples. Material: cultured CD8+ T cells from PBMCs, obtained from culture after CMV antigen stimulation. CDR3 DNA: TGTGCCAGCAGTGAAAGGGGGGGTTCGGGACAAAATTCACCCCTCCACTTT. Translated, it gives CASSERGGSGQNSPLHF.